This T cell receptor beta chain appears in the sequencing data of a study of blood T cell repertoires in COVID-19. Study overall: Both acute and convalescent COVID-19 samples were obtained from the United States, Italy and Spain.

V lost 1 base, J lost 0 bases, and 8 bases lay in between. From germline, CDR1 is SGHRS and CDR2 YFSETQ. The CDR3 sequence is 15 residues long. Data came from immunoSEQ multiplex PCR; TCRdb stores just in-frame clones and leaves some out. The profile shows around 140,000 clones, about 79% of them singletons. The V and J genes are TRBV5-1 and TRBJ1-3; D not certain. This clonotype was sampled from a woman older than 75 with active or convalescent COVID-19. The specimen sequenced was peripheral blood. CDR3 region: CASSLSGGSGNTIYF. For the CDR3, the DNA is TGCGCCAGCAGCTTGTCGGGAGGCTCTGGAAACACCATATATTTT.